This T cell receptor beta chain was retrieved from a study of blood T cell repertoires in COVID-19. Study context: The United States, Italy and Spain were the sources of the acute and convalescent COVID-19 samples. T cells, B-cell-depleted T cells, or PBMCs supplied cDNA or gDNA.

In terms of age and location, participants ranged from roughly 18 to 100 years and lived in about two dozen US areas. Participants had their cohort set by participant-reported clinical history. TCRdb keeps only in-frame clones here, not all; method: immunoSEQ multiplex PCR. The repertoire includes about 210,000 clones, about 91% of them detected once, and 2% to 3% sits in the top ten. Germline V CDR1 and CDR2: SGHDT, YYEEEE. V gave up 2 bases and J gave up 2 bases, with 11 bases separating them. CDR3 length: 15 amino acids. Source material: PBMCs or T cells enriched from blood (not recorded which). This TCR was recovered from a woman in her thirties or forties with acute COVID-19. The chain carries TRBV5-6 and TRBJ1-5; possibly TRBD1 for D (5 bases). The CDR3 sequence: CASSFFQGGNQPQHF. The CDR3 coding sequence is TGTGCCAGCAGCTTTTTCCAGGGCGGCAATCAGCCCCAGCATTTT.